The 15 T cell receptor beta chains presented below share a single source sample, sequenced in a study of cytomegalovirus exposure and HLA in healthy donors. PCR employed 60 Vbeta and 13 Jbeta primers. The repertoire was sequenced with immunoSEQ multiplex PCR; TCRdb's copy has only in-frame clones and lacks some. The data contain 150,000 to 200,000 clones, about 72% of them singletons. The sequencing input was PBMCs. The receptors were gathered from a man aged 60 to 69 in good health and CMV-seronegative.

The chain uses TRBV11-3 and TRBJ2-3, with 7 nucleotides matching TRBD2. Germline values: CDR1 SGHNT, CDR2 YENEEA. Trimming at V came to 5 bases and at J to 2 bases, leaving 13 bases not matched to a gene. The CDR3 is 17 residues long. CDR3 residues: CASSQGAIAGLTDTQYF. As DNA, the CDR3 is TGTGCCAGCAGCCAAGGGGCGATAGCGGGCCTCACAGATACGCAGTATTTT.

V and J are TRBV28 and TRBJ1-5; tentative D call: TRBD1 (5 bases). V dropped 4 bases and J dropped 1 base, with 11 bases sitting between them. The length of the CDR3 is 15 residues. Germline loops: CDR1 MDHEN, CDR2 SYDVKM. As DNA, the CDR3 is TGTGCCAGCAGTTCACAACAGGACAGCAATCAGCCCCAGCATTTT. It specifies CASSSQQDSNQPQHF.

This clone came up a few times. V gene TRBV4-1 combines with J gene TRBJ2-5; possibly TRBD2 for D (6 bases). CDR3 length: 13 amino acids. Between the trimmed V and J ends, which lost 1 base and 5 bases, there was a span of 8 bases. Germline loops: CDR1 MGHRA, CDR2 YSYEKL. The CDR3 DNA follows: TGCGCCAGCAGCCAAGTAGGAGGGGAGACCCAGTACTTC. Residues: CASSQVGGETQYF.

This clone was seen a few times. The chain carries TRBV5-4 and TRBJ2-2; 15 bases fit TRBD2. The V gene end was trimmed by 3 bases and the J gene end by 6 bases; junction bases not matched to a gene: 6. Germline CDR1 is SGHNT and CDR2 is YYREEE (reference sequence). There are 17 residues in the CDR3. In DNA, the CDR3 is TGTGCCAGCAGCTCGGGACTAGCGGGAGGAGCGGCCGGGGAGCTGTTTTTT. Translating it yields CASSSGLAGGAAGELFF.

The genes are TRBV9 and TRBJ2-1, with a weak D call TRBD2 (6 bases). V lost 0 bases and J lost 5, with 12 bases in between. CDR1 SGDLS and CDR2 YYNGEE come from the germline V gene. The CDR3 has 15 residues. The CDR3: CASSVGVLANNEQFF. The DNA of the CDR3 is TGTGCCAGCAGCGTAGGAGTGCTAGCGAACAATGAGCAGTTCTTC. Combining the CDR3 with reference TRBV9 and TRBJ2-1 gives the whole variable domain DSGVTQTPKHLITATGQRVTLRCSPRSGDLSVYWYQQSLDQGLQFLIQYYNGEERAKGNILERFSAQQFPDLHSELNLSSLELGDSALYFCASSVGVLANNEQFFGPGTRLTVL.

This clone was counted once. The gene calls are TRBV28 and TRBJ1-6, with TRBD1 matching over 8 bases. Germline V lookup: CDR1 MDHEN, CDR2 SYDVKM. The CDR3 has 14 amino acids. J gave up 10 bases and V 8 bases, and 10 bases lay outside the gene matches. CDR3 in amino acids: CASQPGQVLSPLHF. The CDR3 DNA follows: TGTGCCAGCCAACCGGGACAGGTTTTGTCACCCCTCCACTTT.

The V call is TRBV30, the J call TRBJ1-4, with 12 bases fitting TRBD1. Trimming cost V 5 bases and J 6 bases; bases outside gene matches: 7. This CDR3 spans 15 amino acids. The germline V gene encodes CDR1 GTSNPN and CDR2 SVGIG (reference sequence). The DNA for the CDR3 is TGTGCCTGGGGGGGACAGGGGGCCGGGGATGAAAAACTGTTTTTT. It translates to CAWGGQGAGDEKLFF.

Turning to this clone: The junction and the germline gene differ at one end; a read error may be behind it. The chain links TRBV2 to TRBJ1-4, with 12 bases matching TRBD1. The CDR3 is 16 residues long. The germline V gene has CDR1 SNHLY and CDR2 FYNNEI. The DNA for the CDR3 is TGTGCCAGCAGTGTTCTCCCGACGGGACAGGGGGCCCGTAACGTTTTT. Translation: CASSVLPTGQGARNVF.

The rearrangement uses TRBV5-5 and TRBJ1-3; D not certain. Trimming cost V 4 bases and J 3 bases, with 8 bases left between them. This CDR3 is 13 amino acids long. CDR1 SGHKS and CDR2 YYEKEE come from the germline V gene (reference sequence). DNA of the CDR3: TGTGCCAGCAGCCAAGCGGGTGGAAACACCATATATTTT. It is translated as CASSQAGGNTIYF.

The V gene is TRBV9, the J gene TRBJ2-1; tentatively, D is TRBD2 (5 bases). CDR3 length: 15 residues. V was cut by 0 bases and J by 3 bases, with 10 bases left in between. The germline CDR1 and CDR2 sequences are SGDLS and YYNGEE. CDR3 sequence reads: CASSVDTSGYNEQFF. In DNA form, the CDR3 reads TGTGCCAGCAGCGTAGATACCAGCGGCTACAATGAGCAGTTCTTC.

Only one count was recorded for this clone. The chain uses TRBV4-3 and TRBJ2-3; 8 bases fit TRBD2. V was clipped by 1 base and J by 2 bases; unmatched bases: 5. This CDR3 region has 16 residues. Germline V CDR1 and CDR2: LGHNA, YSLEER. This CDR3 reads CASSQGTSSSTDTQYF. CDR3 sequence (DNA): TGCGCCAGCAGCCAAGGGACTAGCAGTTCCACAGATACGCAGTATTTT.

The CDR3 sequence is CASSPVAFQETQYF. CDR3 DNA: TGTGCCAGCAGTCCCGTGGCATTTCAAGAGACCCAGTACTTC. V is TRBV6-1 and J is TRBJ2-5; no definite D call. The germline CDR1 and CDR2 sequences are MNHNS and SASEGT. The V end lost 5 bases, the J end lost 2 bases, and 12 bases lay between the germline ends. This CDR3 is 14 amino acids long.

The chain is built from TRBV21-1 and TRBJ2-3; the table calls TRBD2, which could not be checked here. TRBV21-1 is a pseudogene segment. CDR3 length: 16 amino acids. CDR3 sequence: CASRRLQGTSGVTQYF. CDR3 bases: TGTGCCAGCAGGAGACTTCAGGGGACTAGCGGGGTTACGCAGTATTTT.

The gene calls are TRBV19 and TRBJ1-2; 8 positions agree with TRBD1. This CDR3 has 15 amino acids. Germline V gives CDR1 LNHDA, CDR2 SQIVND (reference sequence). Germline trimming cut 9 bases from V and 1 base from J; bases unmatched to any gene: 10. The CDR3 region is CASISGGADNYGYTF. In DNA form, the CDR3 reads TGTGCCAGCATCTCAGGGGGCGCGGATAACTATGGCTACACCTTC.

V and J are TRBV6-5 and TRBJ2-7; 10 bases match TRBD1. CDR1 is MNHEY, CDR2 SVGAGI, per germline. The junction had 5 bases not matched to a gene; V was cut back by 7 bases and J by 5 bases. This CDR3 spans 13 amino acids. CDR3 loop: CASTGTGVNEQYF. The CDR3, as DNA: TGTGCCAGCACCGGGACAGGGGTCAACGAGCAGTACTTC.